This T cell receptor (beta chain) was sequenced in a study of blood T cells in healthy people across ages. This clonotype was observed a handful of times. From germline, CDR1 is SGHDT and CDR2 YYEEEE. CDR3 length: 13 residues. Trimming pared 6 bases from V and 0 bases from J, leaving 8 bases between. The authors ran a second PCR of about 7 to 12 cycles using a sample-barcoded 5' primer and a J-beta primer mix. One entry per CDR3 protein results from TCRdb running MiXCR on the 5' RACE reads. The repertoire holds just over 1 million distinct CDR3 sequences, with 45% as singletons. This sequence originates from a woman aged 55 to 70 in good health. The sequencing input was blood. The chain employs TRBV5-6 and TRBJ2-3; D unresolved. The CDR3, as DNA: TGTGCCAGCACCCCTGGGAGCACAGATACGCAGTATTTT. This translates into CASTPGSTDTQYF.